The 28 T cell receptor beta chains below were found in one sample sequenced in a study of control samples from healthy donors and cancer patients. Some clones are missing from TCRdb's copy, which holds only in-frame ones; the method was immunoSEQ multiplex PCR. The sample lists under 150,000 clones, around 91% occurring once. The sample consisted of PBMCs. Receptors were obtained from a woman in her forties or fifties with colorectal cancer.

The chain carries TRBV5-1 and TRBJ2-3; D perhaps matches TRBD1 (5 bases). This CDR3 is 13 amino acids long. V gave up 5 bases and J gave up 5 bases, with 12 bases separating them. CDR1 is SGHRS and CDR2 is YFSETQ in the germline V gene. For the CDR3, the DNA is TGCGCCAGCAGGGACACGGACGGAGATACGCAGTATTTT. Amino acids: CASRDTDGDTQYF.

The chain couples TRBV30 to TRBJ2-1, with D hard to call. CDR1 GTSNPN and CDR2 SVGIG come from the germline V gene (reference sequence). Trimming removed 0 bases at V and 6 bases at J, with 12 bases between. The CDR3 has 14 amino acids. CDR3 nucleotide sequence: TGTGCCTGGAGTGTAGGACGGGCCCCCAATGAGCAGTTCTTC. Translated, it gives CAWSVGRAPNEQFF.

The rearrangement joins TRBV27 to TRBJ1-5; D is ambiguous. The germline V gene has CDR1 MNHEY and CDR2 SMNVEV (reference sequence). V was trimmed by 5 bases and J by 4 bases, leaving 15 bases between them. CDR3 length: 15 amino acids. CDR3 nucleotide sequence: TGTGCCAGCAGTCCCCGACGAGCCTTTAATCAGCCCCAGCATTTT. Translation: CASSPRRAFNQPQHF.

This clone appeared once. This chain connects TRBV7-9 to TRBJ1-1; maybe TRBD1 (6 bases). The CDR3 consists of 15 residues. V was pared by 2 bases and J by 1 base, with 11 bases between. The germline V gene has CDR1 SEHNR and CDR2 FQNEAQ (reference sequence). CDR3 in DNA: TGTGCCAGCAGCTTACCCAAGGGACAGAACACTGAAGCTTTCTTT. Its translation: CASSLPKGQNTEAFF.

The chain has TRBV19 and TRBJ2-5, with 8 bases fitting TRBD2. V shed 5 bases, J shed 2 bases, and the junction held 16 bases outside the gene matches. Germline V gene sequence: CDR1 LNHDA, CDR2 SQIVND (reference sequence). The CDR3 is 18 residues long. The CDR3 coding sequence is TGTGCCAGTAGTCCCCGGTGGCCTAGCGGGCGAAAGCAAGAGACCCAGTACTTC. It encodes CASSPRWPSGRKQETQYF.

The chain recombines TRBV5-4 with TRBJ2-7; no definite D call. Germline CDR1 is SGHNT and CDR2 is YYREEE (reference sequence). Trimming cost V 0 bases and J 9 bases, with 13 bases left between them. The CDR3 length is 13 residues. The DNA for the CDR3 is TGTGCCAGCAGCTTGGCGGCCGGTGTGGGGCAGTACTTC. This gives the protein CASSLAAGVGQYF.

This chain uses TRBV19 with TRBJ1-6; TRBD1 matches at 8 bases. Germline CDR1 and CDR2: LNHDA and SQIVND (reference sequence). After removal of 2 bases from V and 7 bases from J, the junction contained 16 bases not matched to a gene. The CDR3 is 19 residues long. The DNA for the CDR3 is TGTGCCAGTAGTATATTCGGGACAGGCCTCCTTGGGCGGAATTCACCCCTCCACTTT. Protein sequence: CASSIFGTGLLGRNSPLHF.

This chain connects TRBV6-4 to TRBJ2-1; TRBD1 or TRBD2 may be the D gene (6 bases each). Germline V CDR1 and CDR2: MRHNA, SNTAGT. This CDR3 spans 15 amino acids. V was cut by 3 bases and J by 6 bases, with 15 bases left in between. CDR3 sequence reads: CASSEQGIGSNEQFF. The DNA for the CDR3 is TGTGCCAGCAGTGAACAGGGAATCGGGAGCAATGAGCAGTTCTTC.

This chain uses TRBV18 with TRBJ2-1; no firm D call. This CDR3 has 11 amino acids. V was trimmed by 3 bases and J by 5 bases, leaving 2 bases between them. From germline, CDR1 is KGHSH and CDR2 LQKENI. CDR3 loop: CASSPDNEQFF. CDR3 in DNA: TGTGCCAGCTCACCCGACAATGAGCAGTTCTTC.

This clone was observed once. The gene calls are TRBV19 and TRBJ2-2; D ambiguous. V lost 6 bases and J 5 bases, leaving 10 bases between the germline ends. CDR3 size: 13 residues. The germline gives CDR1 LNHDA, CDR2 SQIVND (reference sequence). The CDR3 is CASRPEGTGELFF. CDR3 DNA sequence: TGTGCCAGTAGACCGGAAGGGACCGGGGAGCTGTTTTTT.

This chain uses TRBV7-3 with TRBJ1-1, with 7 positions matching TRBD1. From germline, CDR1 is SGHTA and CDR2 FQGTGA. Losses at the gene ends were 0 bases for V and 1 base for J; bases not matched to a gene: 26. The CDR3 has 23 amino acids. For the CDR3, the DNA is TGTGCCAGCAGCTTAACCGTAGGGTTGGGACCCGGGACAGAGCCTGGGGGGAACACTGAAGCTTTCTTT. Protein product: CASSLTVGLGPGTEPGGNTEAFF.

J is TRBJ1-2 and V is TRBV5-1, with D unresolved. This CDR3 is built from 12 residues. Deletions cut 4 bases from V and 4 bases from J, with 8 bases between. Germline CDR1 is SGHRS and CDR2 is YFSETQ. CDR3: CASSRDRYGYTF. CDR3 in DNA: TGCGCCAGCAGCCGCGACCGCTATGGCTACACCTTC.

The genes are TRBV10-2 and TRBJ2-7; 8 bases are shared with TRBD1. The CDR3 is made up of 20 amino acids. The J segment lost 0 bases and the V segment lost 4 bases, leaving 20 bases of the junction unmatched. The germline CDR1 and CDR2 sequences are WSHSY and SAAADI. DNA of the CDR3: TGCGCCAGCAGTGGGCTCCGGACGCACCTAGACAGGGGAAGCTCCTACGAGCAGTACTTC. Its translation is CASSGLRTHLDRGSSYEQYF.

The gene calls are TRBV10-1 and TRBJ1-5; D is unresolved. CDR3 length: 15 amino acids. The germline V gene has CDR1 WNHNN and CDR2 SYGVQD (reference sequence). The V end lost 3 bases, the J end lost 6 bases, and 15 bases lay between the germline ends. The CDR3 is CASSDTTPRLQPQHF. In nucleotides, the CDR3 is TGCGCCAGCAGTGATACTACCCCGAGGCTTCAGCCCCAGCATTTT.

As DNA, the CDR3 is TGTGCCAGCAGTCCAGGGGCCTCGCGCGGCTACACCTTC. It yields the protein CASSPGASRGYTF. The chain is built from TRBV12-3 or TRBV12-4 and TRBJ1-2; possibly TRBD1 for D (6 bases). This CDR3 has 13 residues. Trimming left V 5 bases short and J 8 bases short, with 15 bases between.

The chain carries TRBV9 and TRBJ2-7, with D unresolved. CDR1 is SGDLS, CDR2 YYNGEE, per germline. The CDR3 covers 14 residues. V was clipped by 4 bases and J by 3 bases, with 14 bases between them. The DNA for the CDR3 is TGTGCCAGCAGCCCCCAACTTGTCGACTACGAGCAGTACTTC. This sequence encodes CASSPQLVDYEQYF.

The rearrangement uses TRBV11-3 and TRBJ1-1; D ambiguous. This CDR3 comprises 13 residues. V lost 2 bases and J lost 3, with 7 bases in between. Per germline, CDR1 SGHNT and CDR2 YENEEA. The CDR3 DNA reads as TGTGCCAGCAGCTTATTCTCGGACACTGAAGCTTTCTTT. It is translated as CASSLFSDTEAFF.

This clone was counted a few times. This rearrangement joins TRBV3-1 (or the pseudogene TRBV3-2) to TRBJ1-1, with a weak D call TRBD1 (5 bases). CDR3 size: 13 residues. The ends were cut back, 0 bases at V and 10 bases at J, with 12 bases in the middle. The germline gives CDR1 LGHDT, CDR2 YNNKEL (reference sequence). The CDR3: CASSQDGQVGAFF. The CDR3 coding sequence is TGTGCCAGCAGCCAAGATGGACAAGTTGGAGCTTTCTTT.

A single count supports this clone. The chain uses TRBV10-3 and TRBJ2-5, with 8 positions matching TRBD1. This CDR3 comprises 15 residues. V lost 5 bases to trimming and J lost 5 bases; unmatched junction nucleotides: 10. Germline CDR1 reads ENHRY; CDR2 reads SYGVKD. CDR3 sequence: CAISPFRGLGETQYF. As DNA, the CDR3 is TGTGCCATCAGTCCATTCAGGGGGCTTGGGGAGACCCAGTACTTC.

This sequence joins TRBV19 and TRBJ1-2; D may be TRBD1 (5 bases). Per the germline V gene, CDR1 is LNHDA and CDR2 is SQIVND (reference sequence). The V end was cut by 5 bases, the J end by 8 bases, with 21 bases between. This CDR3 is 15 amino acids long. CDR3 nucleotide sequence: TGTGCCAGTAGTCAGTCGGCCCGGGGGTATTGGGGCTACACCTTC. It codes for CASSQSARGYWGYTF.

The gene calls are TRBV12-3 or TRBV12-4 and TRBJ1-6; D remains ambiguous. V shed 2 bases and J shed 4 bases, with 3 bases lying between them. This CDR3 is built from 13 residues. CDR3: CASSLPYNSPLHF. Here the CDR3 DNA reads TGTGCCAGCAGTTTACCGTATAATTCACCCCTCCACTTT.

The rearrangement joins TRBV5-1 to TRBJ2-2, with 8 bases identical to TRBD2. Losses at the gene ends were 1 base for V and 5 bases for J; bases not matched to a gene: 4. Per the germline V gene, CDR1 is SGHRS and CDR2 is YFSETQ. The CDR3 is 15 residues long. The CDR3 region has the DNA TGCGCCAGCAGCTTGACAGCGGGGGTAACCGGGGAGCTGTTTTTT. Its protein is CASSLTAGVTGELFF.

This clone was seen a handful of times. The chain links TRBV2 to TRBJ2-7; no clear D gene. Germline V gene data show CDR1 as SNHLY and CDR2 as FYNNEI. The CDR3 totals 13 residues. V dropped 2 bases and J dropped 0 bases, with 5 bases sitting between them. CDR3 amino acids: CASSEPDSYEQYF. The CDR3 DNA reads as TGTGCCAGCAGTGAACCCGACTCCTACGAGCAGTACTTC.

The rearrangement uses TRBV25-1 and TRBJ1-5; no firm D call. Germline CDR1 and CDR2: MGHDK and SYGVNS. This CDR3 has 12 residues. The ends were cut back, 3 bases at V and 5 bases at J, with 5 bases in the middle. The chain's CDR3 is CASSDGDQPQHF. The CDR3 region has the DNA TGTGCCAGCAGTGATGGGGATCAGCCCCAGCATTTT.

CDR3 bases: TGTGCCAGCAGCTTCCCTAGCGGTCAAGAGACCCAGTACTTC. This codes for CASSFPSGQETQYF. V and J are TRBV5-4 and TRBJ2-5, with TRBD2 matching over 7 bases. CDR1 is SGHNT and CDR2 is YYREEE in the germline V gene (reference sequence). The CDR3 covers 14 residues. V gave up 2 bases and J gave up 2 bases; unmatched junction bases: 3. The full variable domain, with the rest looked up from reference TRBV5-4 and TRBJ2-5, is ETGVTQSPTHLIKTRGQQVTLRCSSQSGHNTVSWYQQALGQGPQFIFQYYREEENGRGNFPPRFSGLQFPNYSSELNVNALELDDSALYLCASSFPSGQETQYFGPGTRLLVL.

The J gene is TRBJ1-5, the V gene TRBV5-1; D possibly corresponds to TRBD1 (5 bases). CDR1 SGHRS and CDR2 YFSETQ come from the germline V gene. V shed 4 bases and J shed 6 bases, with 14 bases lying between them. The CDR3 is 14 residues long. The CDR3 DNA reads TGCGCCAGCAGCAGGCCCGGGGCTTCTCAGCCCCAGCATTTT. Translating it yields CASSRPGASQPQHF.

Comments on this clone: This sample also contains other DNA sequences that code for the same CDR3. The chain employs TRBV5-1 and TRBJ1-1; D is undetermined. This CDR3 region has 14 residues. V was clipped by 0 bases and J by 1 base, with 7 bases between them. Germline CDR1 reads SGHRS; CDR2 reads YFSETQ. CDR3 in amino acids: CASSLEGRNTEAFF. CDR3 bases: TGCGCCAGCAGCTTGGAGGGCCGGAACACTGAAGCTTTCTTT.

J is TRBJ2-5 and V is TRBV7-3; TRBD1 might be the D (6 bases). Germline CDR1 SGHTA, CDR2 FQGTGA. The CDR3 runs to 13 residues. V was shortened by 2 bases and J by 5 bases, with 9 bases between the two germline ends. The CDR3 spells CASSLQGSETQYF. The CDR3 DNA is TGTGCCAGCAGCTTACAGGGGAGTGAGACCCAGTACTTC.